This T cell receptor beta chain was obtained from a study of shared clonotypes between healthy human individuals. This clone was counted between two and nine times. The antigen remains undetermined. Study-level findings and limits: Some naive CD4 clonotypes, approximately 4.5%, turned up in common across a handful of donors.

The germline V gene has CDR1 SGHTA and CDR2 FQGTGA. The CDR3 length is 14 residues. V lost 1 base and J 7 bases, leaving 10 bases between the germline ends. Repertoires were generated with immunoSEQ multiplex PCR, while TCRdb's copy carries only in-frame clones and drops some. The sample has approximately 980,000 clones; about 80% are singletons. The TCR sequence derives from a man aged 18 to 29 in good health. The chain couples TRBV7-3 to TRBJ2-2; D is undetermined. Sequencing was carried out using memory CD4+ T cells sorted from blood. Subset reported: CD45RA-negative fraction. In DNA, the CDR3 is TGTGCCAGCAGCTTAATGTCGGTGGGCGGGGAGCTGTTTTTT. This translates into CASSLMSVGGELFF.